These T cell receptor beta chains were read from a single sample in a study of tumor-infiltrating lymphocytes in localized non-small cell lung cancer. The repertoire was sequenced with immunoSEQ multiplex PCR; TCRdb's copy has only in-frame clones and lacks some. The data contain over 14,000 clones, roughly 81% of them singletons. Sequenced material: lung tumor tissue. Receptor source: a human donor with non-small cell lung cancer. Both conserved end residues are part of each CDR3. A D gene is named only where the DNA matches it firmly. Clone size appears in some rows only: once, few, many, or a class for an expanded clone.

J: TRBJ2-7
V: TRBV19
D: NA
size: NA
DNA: TGTGCCAGTAGTGCCACCGGGACGGGGTCCTACGAGCAGTACTTC
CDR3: CASSATGTGSYEQYF

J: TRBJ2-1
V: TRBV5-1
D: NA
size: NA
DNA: TGCGCCAGCAGCTTGGAACGGGCGGGTGAGCAGTTCTTC
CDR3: CASSLERAGEQFF

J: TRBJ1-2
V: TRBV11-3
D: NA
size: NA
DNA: TGTGCCAGCAGCTTAGAGACAGCCTATGGCTACACCTTC
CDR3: CASSLETAYGYTF

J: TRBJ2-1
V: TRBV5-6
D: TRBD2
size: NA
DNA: TGTGCCAGCAGCTTGGTTGCTAGCGGGAGTAGTGAGCAGTTCTTC
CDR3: CASSLVASGSSEQFF

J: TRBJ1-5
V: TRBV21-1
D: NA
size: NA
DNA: TGTGCCAGCAGCAAAGTTCGCAGAGAACAGGGGCCAAATCAGCCCCAGCATTTT
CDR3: CASSKVRREQGPNQPQHF

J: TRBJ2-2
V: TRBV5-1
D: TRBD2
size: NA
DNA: TGCGCCAGCAGCTTGGGTGCGGGAGTCCCCGGGGAGCTGTTTTTT
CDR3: CASSLGAGVPGELFF

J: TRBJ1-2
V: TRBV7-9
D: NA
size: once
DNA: TGTGCCAGCAGCTTACTTGTTGACCGTAACTATGGCTACACCTTC
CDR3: CASSLLVDRNYGYTF

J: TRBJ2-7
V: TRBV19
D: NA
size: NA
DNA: TGTGCCACCGGGCCTCATTCCTACGAGCAGTACTTC
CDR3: CATGPHSYEQYF

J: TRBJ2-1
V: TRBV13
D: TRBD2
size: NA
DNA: TGTGCCAGCGTGGCGGGAGGTAAGGATGAGCAGTTCTTC
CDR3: CASVAGGKDEQFF

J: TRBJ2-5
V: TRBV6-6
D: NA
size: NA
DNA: TGTGCCAGCAGTTACAGGGGGGCAGGAGAGACCCAGTACTTC
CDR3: CASSYRGAGETQYF

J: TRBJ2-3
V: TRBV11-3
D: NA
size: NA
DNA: TGTGCCAGCAGCCCGACATCAGATACGCAGTATTTT
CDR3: CASSPTSDTQYF

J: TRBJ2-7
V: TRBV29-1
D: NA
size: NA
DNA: TGCAGCGTAGGCCGTGGAGACGGATCCTACGAGCAGTACTTC
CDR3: CSVGRGDGSYEQYF

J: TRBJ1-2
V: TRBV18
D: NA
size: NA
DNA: TGTGCCAGCTCCCCTACGTTAGCTTTTTATGGCTACACCTTC
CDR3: CASSPTLAFYGYTF

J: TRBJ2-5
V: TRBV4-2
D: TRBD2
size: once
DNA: TGTGCCAGCAGCCAAGATCTAGCGGGAGGGCCGCGTCAAGAGACCCAGTACTTC
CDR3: CASSQDLAGGPRQETQYF

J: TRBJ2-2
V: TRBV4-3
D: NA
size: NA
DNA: TGCGCCAGCAGCCAAGATCGGGCCGGGGAGCTGTTTTTT
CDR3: CASSQDRAGELFF

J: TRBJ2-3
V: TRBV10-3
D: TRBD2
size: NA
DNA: TGTGCCGGTAGCGGGAGGATCTCAGATACGCAGTATTTT
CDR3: CAGSGRISDTQYF

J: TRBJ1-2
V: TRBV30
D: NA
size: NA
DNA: TGTGCCTGGAATTGGGGCCGTACCGGCTACACCTTC
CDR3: CAWNWGRTGYTF

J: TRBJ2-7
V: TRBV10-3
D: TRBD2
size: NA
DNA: TGTGCCATCAGTGCCACCGACGCGGGGACTAGCGGGAGGGTGGAGCAGTACTTC
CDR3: CAISATDAGTSGRVEQYF

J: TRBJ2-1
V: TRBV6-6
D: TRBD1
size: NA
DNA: TGTGCCAGTGGGACAGGGGACGAGCAGTTCTTC
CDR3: CASGTGDEQFF

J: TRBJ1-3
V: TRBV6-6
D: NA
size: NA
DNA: TGTGCCAGCAAGGGGGAGGGTCACGGAAACACCATATATTTT
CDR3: CASKGEGHGNTIYF

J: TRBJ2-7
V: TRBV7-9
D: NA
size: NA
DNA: TGTGCCAGCAGTTTAAATATACTAGCTCACGAGCAGTACTTC
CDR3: CASSLNILAHEQYF

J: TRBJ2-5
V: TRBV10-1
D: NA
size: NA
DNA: TGCGCCAGCAGTGAGCAACCGACTGGAGGGGAGACCCAGTACTTC
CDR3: CASSEQPTGGETQYF

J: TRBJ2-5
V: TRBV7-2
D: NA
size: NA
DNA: TGTGCCAGCAGCTTAGGGCCACGGAAAGAGACCCAGTACTTC
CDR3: CASSLGPRKETQYF

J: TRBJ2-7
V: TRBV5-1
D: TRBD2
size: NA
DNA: TGCGCCAGCAGCTTGGGTTACAGCGGGAGCGAGCAGTACTTC
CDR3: CASSLGYSGSEQYF

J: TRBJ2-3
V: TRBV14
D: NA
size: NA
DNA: TGTGCCAGCAGCCGAACGACAGGTCCCACAGATACGCAGTATTTT
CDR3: CASSRTTGPTDTQYF

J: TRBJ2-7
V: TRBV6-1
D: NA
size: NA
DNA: TGTGCCAGCAGCAGGGAGGCTGGATACGAGCAGTACTTC
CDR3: CASSREAGYEQYF

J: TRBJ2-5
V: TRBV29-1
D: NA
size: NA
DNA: TGCAGCGGTGGGTGGCAGATACAAGAGACCCAGTACTTC
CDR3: CSGGWQIQETQYF

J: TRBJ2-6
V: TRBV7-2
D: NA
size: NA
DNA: TGTGCCAGCAGCCGAGAGTACTCTGGGGCCAACGTCCTGACTTTC
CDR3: CASSREYSGANVLTF

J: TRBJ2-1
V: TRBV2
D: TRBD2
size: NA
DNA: TGTGCCAGCAGCGCAACGACTACTAGCGCTAATGAGCAGTTCTTC
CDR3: CASSATTTSANEQFF

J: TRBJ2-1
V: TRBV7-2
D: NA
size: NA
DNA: TGTGCCAGCAGCTTAAGAGCGGCGGCCACCGTGGTCAATGAGCAGTTCTTC
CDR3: CASSLRAAATVVNEQFF

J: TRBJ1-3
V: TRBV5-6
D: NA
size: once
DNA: TGTGCCAGCAGCTTGTTTGTCAGGACTGGAAACACCATATATTTT
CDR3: CASSLFVRTGNTIYF

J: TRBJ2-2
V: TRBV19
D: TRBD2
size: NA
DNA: TGTGCCAGTACGGTTACGAGCGGGAGGGGCACCGGGGAGCTGTTTTTT
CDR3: CASTVTSGRGTGELFF

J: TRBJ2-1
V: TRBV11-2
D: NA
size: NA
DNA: TGTGCCAGCAGCTTAGTTGCAGGGGCCTACAATGAGCAGTTCTTC
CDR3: CASSLVAGAYNEQFF

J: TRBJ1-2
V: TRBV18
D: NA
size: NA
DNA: TGTGCCAGCTCCCCAGACAAAGGGCTTGGCTACACCTTC
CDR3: CASSPDKGLGYTF

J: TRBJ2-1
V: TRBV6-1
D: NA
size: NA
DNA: TGTGCCACCCGACTCTGGAACAATGAGCAGTTCTTC
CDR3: CATRLWNNEQFF

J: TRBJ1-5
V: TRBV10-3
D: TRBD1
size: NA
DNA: TGTGCCATCAGTGCCACAGGGGATGGCAATCAGCCCCAGCATTTT
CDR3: CAISATGDGNQPQHF

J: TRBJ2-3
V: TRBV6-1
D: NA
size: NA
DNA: TGTGCCAGCAGTGATTGGCTAGACGGAGATACGCAGTATTTT
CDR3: CASSDWLDGDTQYF

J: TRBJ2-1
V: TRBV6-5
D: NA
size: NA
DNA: TGTGCCCCCCTCAAGGGGGAGTGGTATGAGCAGTTCTTC
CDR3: CAPLKGEWYEQFF

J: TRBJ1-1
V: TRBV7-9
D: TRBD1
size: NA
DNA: TGTGCCAGCAGCTCACCCGGACAGGGCACTGAAGCTTTCTTT
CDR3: CASSSPGQGTEAFF

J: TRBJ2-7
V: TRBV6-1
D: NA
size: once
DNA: TGTGCCAGCAGTCGAGCTACTGGAGGGATTCGCGAGCAGTACTTC
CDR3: CASSRATGGIREQYF

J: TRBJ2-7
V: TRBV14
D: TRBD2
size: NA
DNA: TGTGCCAGCAGCTCTCGACTAGCGAGGATCGAGCAGTACTTC
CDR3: CASSSRLARIEQYF

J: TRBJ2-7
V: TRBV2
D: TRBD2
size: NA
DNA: TGTGCCAGCAGTGAGGAACTAGCGGGAGGGCCTTTGGACTACGAGCAGTACTTC
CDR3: CASSEELAGGPLDYEQYF